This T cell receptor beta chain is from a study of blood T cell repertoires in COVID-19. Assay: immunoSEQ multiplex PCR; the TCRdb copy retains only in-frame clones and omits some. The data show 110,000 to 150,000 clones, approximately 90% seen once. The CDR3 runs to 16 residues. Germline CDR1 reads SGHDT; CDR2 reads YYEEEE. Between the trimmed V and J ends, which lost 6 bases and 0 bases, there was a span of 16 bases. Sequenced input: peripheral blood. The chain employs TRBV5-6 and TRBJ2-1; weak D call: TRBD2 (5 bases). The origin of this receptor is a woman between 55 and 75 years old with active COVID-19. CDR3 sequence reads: CASTPARGSSYNEQFF. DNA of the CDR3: TGTGCCAGCACCCCTGCTCGTGGGAGCTCCTACAATGAGCAGTTCTTC.